A single T cell receptor (beta chain) is shown here with its context. This entry is derived from a study of shared T cell receptors in the human thymus. Sequencing used immunoSEQ multiplex PCR; TCRdb keeps in-frame clones, though not all of them. The profile shows roughly 550,000 clones, 75% to 85% of them singletons. This CDR3 has 16 amino acids. Losses at the gene ends were 4 bases for V and 5 bases for J; bases not matched to a gene: 15. Looked up from germline, CDR1 is SGHTS and CDR2 is YDEGEE. In addition, the sample was reused for a study of human thymus T cells. That study reports: Healthy Finnish infants undergoing corrective surgery for congenital heart defects provided the donor material. During corrective heart surgery, resections were taken, and the thymus tissue came from them. Biased V and J segment usage appeared in thymus and peripheral blood. Related work found strong thymic repertoire overlap between unrelated individuals.

The sample taken for sequencing was thymocytes. The sequence was collected from a boy under two years old with a congenital heart defect. The rearrangement links TRBV5-8 to TRBJ2-7; 7 bases line up with TRBD2. The CDR3 region is CASSRSGGVPRDEQYF. The CDR3 nucleotides read TGTGCCAGCAGCCGGTCTGGGGGGGTCCCCCGGGACGAGCAGTACTTC.